The next 10 T cell receptor beta chains were all read from a single sample in a study of vaccination and CD4 T cells after COVID-19. Sequenced with the Oncomine TCR Beta short-read assay was DNA taken from cultured CD4+ T cells. TCRdb analysed the PCR reads with MiXCR anew, one entry per CDR3 protein. Among some 18,000 distinct CDR3 sequences listed, 70% were seen once. Their target antigens are unknown. Regarding treatment: 10-day PBMC culture with coronavirus spike peptide pools or control peptides (ViraFEST assay). Sequenced material: CD4+ T cells from blood, cultured in vitro. Receptor source: a human donor who had recovered from COVID-19.

V and J are TRBV6-2 or TRBV6-3 and TRBJ1-1; weak D call: TRBD1 (5 bases). Germline V gene sequence: CDR1 MNHEY, CDR2 SVGEGT. The CDR3 spans 11 residues. Deletions cut 0 bases from V and 10 bases from J, with 6 bases between. This CDR3 reads CASSYSGPAFF. CDR3 DNA sequence: TGTGCCAGCAGTTACTCGGGACCAGCTTTCTTT.

This chain joins TRBV6-2 or TRBV6-3 and TRBJ1-2; D unclear. Trimming took 4 bases from V and 0 from J, leaving 12 bases between them. Looked up from germline, CDR1 is MNHEY and CDR2 is SVGEGT. This CDR3 is built from 15 residues. The CDR3 DNA is TGTGCCAGCAGTTCCCGAAGTAATACTAACTATGGCTACACCTTC. It specifies CASSSRSNTNYGYTF.

The chain couples TRBV6-1 to TRBJ2-5; possibly TRBD2 for D (5 bases). Germline V gene sequence: CDR1 MNHNS, CDR2 SASEGT. The CDR3 spans 15 residues. V lost 0 bases, J lost 2 bases, and 10 bases lay in between. The CDR3 DNA follows: TGTGCCAGCAGTGAAGCGCTTCGGGGACAAGAGACCCAGTACTTC. Translated: CASSEALRGQETQYF.

The chain carries TRBV25-1 and TRBJ2-2; a weak D match, TRBD1 (5 bases). V was cut by 4 bases and J by 6 bases, with 12 bases left in between. There are 14 residues in the CDR3. Germline V gene data show CDR1 as MGHDK and CDR2 as SYGVNS. CDR3 in DNA: TGTGCCAGCAGTGCCTCAGGGTTCCCCGGGGAGCTGTTTTTT. Translation: CASSASGFPGELFF.

The rearrangement joins TRBV30 to TRBJ1-5; 9 nucleotides agree with TRBD1. The CDR3 runs to 15 residues. V gave up 3 bases and J gave up 2 bases; unmatched junction bases: 5. CDR1 is GTSNPN, CDR2 SVGIG, per germline (reference sequence). CDR3 sequence reads: CAWRGQGTGNQPQHF. The DNA of the CDR3 is TGTGCCTGGAGGGGACAGGGTACGGGCAATCAGCCCCAGCATTTT.

The chain recombines TRBV11-2 with TRBJ1-1; 9 nucleotides line up with TRBD1. V gave up 2 bases and J gave up 0 bases; unmatched junction bases: 7. The germline CDR1 and CDR2 sequences are SGHAT and FQNNGV. This CDR3 contains 17 residues. CDR3 residues: CASSLIDRGRVNTEAFF. DNA of the CDR3: TGTGCCAGCAGCTTAATTGACAGGGGGAGGGTGAACACTGAAGCTTTCTTT.

V gene TRBV20-1 combines with J gene TRBJ1-6, with D tentatively TRBD1 (5 bases). Germline CDR1 and CDR2: DFQATT and SNEGSKA (reference sequence). CDR3 length: 14 residues. The V end lost 1 base, the J end lost 9 bases, and 13 bases lay between the germline ends. The CDR3 DNA is TGCAGTGCTAGAGCCCAGGGTGCGGGTTCACCCCTCCACTTT. Residues: CSARAQGAGSPLHF.

The chain links TRBV7-2 to TRBJ2-7, with TRBD1 identical over 11 bases. J gave up 2 bases and V 5 bases, and 17 bases lay outside the gene matches. The CDR3 length is 19 residues. The germline gives CDR1 SGHTA, CDR2 FQGNSA. CDR3 sequence: CASSHTTGTGGLGPYEQYF. CDR3 DNA sequence: TGTGCCAGCAGCCACACAACCGGGACAGGGGGTTTGGGGCCCTACGAGCAGTACTTC.

This clonotype was found once. The chain carries TRBV15 and TRBJ2-1; TRBD2 is a possible D gene (6 bases). In germline, CDR1 is LNHNV, CDR2 YYDKDF (reference sequence). This CDR3 has 16 residues. V was pared by 0 bases and J by 0 bases, with 9 bases between. The CDR3 DNA sequence: TGTGCCACCAGCAGAGAAAGGACTACCTCCTACAATGAGCAGTTCTTC. Residues: CATSRERTTSYNEQFF.

The CDR3 is CASSMPRRGSSYEQYF. The CDR3 DNA is TGTGCCAGCAGCATGCCTAGACGGGGAAGCTCCTACGAGCAGTACTTC. The chain is built from TRBV7-9 and TRBJ2-7; D possibly corresponds to TRBD2 (5 bases). Trimming pared 5 bases from V and 0 bases from J, leaving 17 bases between. Germline V gene lookup returns CDR1 SEHNR and CDR2 FQNEAQ (reference sequence). This CDR3 comprises 16 residues. Complete variable domain (other parts from reference TRBV7-9 and TRBJ2-7): DTGVSQNPRHKITKRGQNVTFRCDPISEHNRLYWYRQTLGQGPEFLTYFQNEAQLEKSRLLSDRFSAERPKGSFSTLEIQRTEQGDSAMYLCASSMPRRGSSYEQYFGPGTRLTVT.